The sequence of this T cell receptor beta chain was determined in a study of shared clonotypes between healthy human individuals. Broader study findings: Researchers found naive subsets generally carried larger estimated richness than memory subsets. Rarefaction demonstrated incomplete sorted-subset sequencing despite large depth.

Germline V gene data show CDR1 as SGHAT and CDR2 as FQNNGV. The CDR3 runs 14 residues. The ends lost 3 bases at V and 6 bases at J; junction bases unmatched: 5. Terminally differentiated effector memory CD45RA+ cells were excluded by CCR7 positive selection of CD45RO-negative cells. Everyone who donated was a Caucasian adult who lived in Nashville, Tennessee. A note on this clone: What it recognizes is unknown.

Libraries were prepared by immunoSEQ multiplex PCR; TCRdb keeps only in-frame clonotypes and omits some of them. The top ten clones hold approximately 1.2% of a sample with about 2 million clones, less than 95% of them seen once. Sample: naive CD8+ T cells sorted from blood. The rearrangement uses TRBV11-2 and TRBJ1-1, with 9 bases identical to TRBD1. The sequence derives from a man aged 18 to 29 in good health. CDR3 amino acids: CASSFWTGEAEAFF. CDR3 coding DNA: TGTGCCAGCAGCTTCTGGACAGGGGAAGCTGAAGCTTTCTTT.